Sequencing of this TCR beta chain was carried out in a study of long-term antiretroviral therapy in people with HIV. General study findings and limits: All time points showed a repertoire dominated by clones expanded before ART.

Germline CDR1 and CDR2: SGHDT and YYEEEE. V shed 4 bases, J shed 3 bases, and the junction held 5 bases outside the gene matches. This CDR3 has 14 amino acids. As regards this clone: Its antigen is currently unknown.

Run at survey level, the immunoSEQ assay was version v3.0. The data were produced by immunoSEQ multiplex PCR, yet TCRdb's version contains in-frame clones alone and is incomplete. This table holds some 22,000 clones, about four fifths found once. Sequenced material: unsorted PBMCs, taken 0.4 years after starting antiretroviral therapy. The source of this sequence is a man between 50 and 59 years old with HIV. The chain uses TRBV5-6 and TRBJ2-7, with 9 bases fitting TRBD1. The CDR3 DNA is TGTGCCAGCAGCCCCGGGACAGGGTTCTACGAGCAGTACTTC. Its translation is CASSPGTGFYEQYF. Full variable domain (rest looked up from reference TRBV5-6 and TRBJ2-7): DAGVTQSPTHLIKTRGQQVTLRCSPKSGHDTVSWYQQALGQGPQFIFQYYEEEERQRGNFPDRFSGHQFPNYSSELNVNALLLGDSALYLCASSPGTGFYEQYFGPGTRLTVT.